This T cell receptor beta chain was found in a study of blood T cell repertoires in COVID-19. Study-level background: Both acute and convalescent COVID-19 samples were obtained from the United States, Italy and Spain. From T cells, B-cell-depleted T cells, or PBMCs came the material, which was cDNA or gDNA.

The authors' processing: Estimation of nucleated cell counts relied on the amplification of reference gene primers. Sequencing used immunoSEQ multiplex PCR; TCRdb keeps in-frame clones, though not all of them. For V, J and clone size, that table is used; D and trimming come from the DNA. The sample records tens of thousands of clones, 82% being singletons. CDR1 is MGHRA and CDR2 is YSYEKL in the germline V gene. The CDR3 length is 14 residues. V lost 2 bases to trimming and J lost 9 bases, with 14 bases between them. Sequences were obtained from peripheral blood. This sequence originates from an elderly man with active COVID-19. The genes are TRBV4-1 and TRBJ1-5; no clear D. CDR3 coding DNA: TGCGCCAGCAGCCAAACCGCGATAGCGGGGCCCCAGCATTTT. Its protein product is CASSQTAIAGPQHF.